This T cell receptor (beta chain) was sequenced in a study of OX40 agonist ivuxolimab in advanced cancers. Looking at the study overall: At 0.01 to 10 mg/kg, ivuxolimab was administered intravenously to patients every 2 weeks.

Data came from immunoSEQ multiplex PCR; TCRdb stores just in-frame clones and leaves some out. Here the sample spans under 50,000 clones, 75% to 80% being singletons. Study-wide results and limits: More expanded clones were seen, on average, in CD8+ T cells than in CD4+.

Points on this clone: Its antigen remains unknown.

Blood samples were obtained at baseline, cycle 4 day 1, and cycle 7 day 1. The sequencing here drew on CD4+ or CD8+ T cells sorted from blood, taken in a trial of the OX40 agonist ivuxolimab. The TCR originated in an adult with an advanced solid tumor such as melanoma, head and neck, liver or kidney cancer.

The CDR3 spells CAWSKLSRGQALHF. DNA of the CDR3: TGTGCCTGGAGTAAACTGTCGAGGGGCCAGGCCCTCCACTTT. This chain joins TRBV30 and TRBJ1-6; tentatively, D is TRBD1 (5 bases). Per the germline V gene, CDR1 is GTSNPN and CDR2 is SVGIG (reference sequence). This CDR3 is built from 14 residues. Trimming left V 2 bases short and J 14 bases short, with 19 bases between.